This TCR beta chain was sequenced during a study of technical replicates of blood from a handful of donors. Only in-frame clones appear in the TCRdb table, and some are missing; sequencing was by immunoSEQ multiplex PCR. The sample records about 48,000 clones, more than 85% being singletons. Germline values: CDR1 SEHNR, CDR2 FQNEAQ (reference sequence). The CDR3 runs to 12 residues. The V gene lost 1 base and the J gene lost 7 bases, with 8 bases spanning the gap. The TCR sequence derives from a human donor in good health. Some clones in this sample may be carry-over from other donors' samples. The chain recombines TRBV7-9 with TRBJ2-7, with a possible D match to TRBD2 (6 bases). What was sequenced was PBMCs. The DNA for the CDR3 is TGTGCCAGCAGCTTAGAGGGACTGGAGCAGTACTTC. Protein product: CASSLEGLEQYF.